This TCR beta chain was profiled in a study of cytomegalovirus exposure and HLA in healthy donors. In the study overall: Of all 360 or so donors who were genotyped, 75% to 90% belonged to the Caucasian-associated ancestry cluster.

Notes on the study in general: With further analysis later on, most CMV-associated TCR beta chains appeared HLA-restricted.

In regard to this clone: The target antigen is unknown.

The PCR made use of 60 Vbeta and 13 Jbeta primers. Generated by immunoSEQ multiplex PCR, the TCRdb table keeps only in-frame clones and is missing some. Of 100,000 to 150,000 clones in the sample, 81% were seen once. The V gene's germline CDR1 is LGHNA and CDR2 YNFKEQ. This CDR3 contains 18 residues. V gave up 3 bases and J gave up 0 bases, with 18 bases separating them. Sequenced input: PBMCs. V usage is TRBV4-2 and J usage is TRBJ2-4; the D gene is possibly TRBD2 (6 bases). The receptor was isolated from a man younger than 35 in good health and CMV-seronegative. CDR3 bases: TGTGCCAGCAGCCAGGAGGGTCCAACTCTCCTAGCCAAAAACATTCAGTACTTC. Protein product: CASSQEGPTLLAKNIQYF.